This T cell receptor (beta chain) is drawn from a study of T cell clones after liver transplantation. Study background: TCRbeta sequencing after a pre-transplant mixed lymphocyte reaction identified graft-donor-reactive clones, later tracked in post-transplant blood. Graft-donor-reactive sequences were compared with third-party-reactive TCRbeta sequences from pre-transplant mixed lymphocyte reactions. Study-level results: Small, mixed patient groups and varying post-transplant times limit these conclusions.

Only in-frame clones appear in the TCRdb table, and some are missing; sequencing was by immunoSEQ multiplex PCR. The sample holds around 26,000 clones, roughly 69% seen once. This clone was detected only once. As yet, its antigen is unknown. CDR1 is LNHDA and CDR2 is SQIVND in the germline V gene (reference sequence). V lost 9 bases and J 0 bases, leaving 12 bases between the germline ends. The CDR3 is made up of 14 amino acids. The chain has TRBV19 and TRBJ2-1; tentatively, D is TRBD2 (5 bases). The TCR comes from a human donor who received a liver transplant. Sequencing used CD4+ T cells from blood, obtained before liver transplant. CDR3 nucleotide sequence: TGTGCCAGCTCCAGCGGTAGCTCCTACAATGAGCAGTTCTTC. This translates into CASSSGSSYNEQFF. Combining the CDR3 with reference TRBV19 and TRBJ2-1 gives the whole variable domain DGGITQSPKYLFRKEGQNVTLSCEQNLNHDAMYWYRQDPGQGLRLIYYSQIVNDFQKGDIAEGYSVSREKKESFPLTVTSAQKNPTAFYLCASSSGSSYNEQFFGPGTRLTVL.